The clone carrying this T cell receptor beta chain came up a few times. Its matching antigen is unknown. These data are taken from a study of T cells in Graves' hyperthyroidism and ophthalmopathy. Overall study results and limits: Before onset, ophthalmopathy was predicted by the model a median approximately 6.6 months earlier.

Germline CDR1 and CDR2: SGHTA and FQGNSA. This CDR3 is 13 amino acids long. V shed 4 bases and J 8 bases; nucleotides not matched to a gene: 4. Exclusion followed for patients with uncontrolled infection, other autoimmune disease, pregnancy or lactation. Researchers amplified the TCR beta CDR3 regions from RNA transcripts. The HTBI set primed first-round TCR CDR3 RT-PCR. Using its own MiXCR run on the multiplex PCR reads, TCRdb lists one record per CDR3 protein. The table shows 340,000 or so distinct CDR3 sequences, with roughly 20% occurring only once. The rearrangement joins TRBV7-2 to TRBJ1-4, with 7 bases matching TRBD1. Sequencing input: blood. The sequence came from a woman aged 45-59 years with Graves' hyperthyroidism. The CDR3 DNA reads TGTGCCAGCAGCTCAGGACAGGCGGAAAAACTGTTTTTT. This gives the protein CASSSGQAEKLFF.